A single T cell receptor beta chain is shown here with its context. Its antigen remains unknown. The sample comes from a study of shared clonotypes between healthy human individuals. Study context: The study used three CD4 naive, three CD4 memory, two CD8 naive and one CD8 memory plate per donor.

CDR1 and CDR2 from the germline V gene are MDHEN and SYDVKM. The V and J ends lost 5 bases and 6 bases respectively, with 5 bases between them. The CDR3 contains 10 residues. The protocol was immunoSEQ multiplex PCR, while the TCRdb copy is restricted to in-frame clones and leaves out a portion. Altogether millions of clones are present, roughly 94% being singletons, with the ten largest covering 0.1% to 0.15%. General study results and limits: Generation probability values for non-shared clonotypes were lower than those for clonotypes shared by all four donors. It was only blood that was sampled, and tissue repertoires likely differ.

The sequencing input was naive CD4+ T cells sorted from blood. Sample subset: CD45RA+ positively selected. The chain combines TRBV28 with TRBJ2-7; no reliable D call. The clonotype was recovered from a man between 18 and 29 years old in good health. For the CDR3, the DNA is TGTGCCAGCAGTCACTCCGAGCAGTACTTC. This translates into CASSHSEQYF.